These 22 T cell receptor beta chains originate from one sample sequenced in a study of T-cell memory formation after mild COVID-19 (TCRdb year 2021). Libraries were built with 5' RACE. These reads were obtained on an Illumina NovaSeq 6000. The public sequencing data were trimmed at Q25 with fastp and processed into clonotypes with MiXCR by TCRdb, which kept only in-frame beta chains. All rows with the same CDR3 protein become a single entry with the most common DNA and genes. Present in this sample are some 330,000 distinct CDR3 sequences, around 21% of which were seen just once. The biggest ten clones account for under 15% of the sample. Sequencing used PBMCs or a T cell subset sorted from them (not recorded which). The receptors stem from an adult woman who had mild COVID-19 (a few samples of this study predate the infection). The sample titles of this study are shuffled in the database, so cell type and time point are left out; the donor was told from shared clones.

The chain couples TRBV7-8 to TRBJ2-5; the D gene could be TRBD1 or TRBD2 (5 bases each). The germline CDR1 and CDR2 sequences are SGHVS and FQNEAQ. The CDR3 has 14 residues. Trimming left V 5 bases short and J 2 bases short, with 12 bases between. The CDR3 coding sequence is TGTGCCAGCAGCCCCCGGGACCGGCAAGAGACCCAGTACTTC. Protein: CASSPRDRQETQYF.

This clonotype was detected ten times or more. V usage is TRBV7-8 and J usage is TRBJ2-7; no firm D call. This CDR3 is built from 14 residues. Germline CDR1 is SGHVS and CDR2 is FQNEAQ. Trimming left V 1 base short and J 0 bases short, with 7 bases between. The CDR3 reads CASSLGGPSYEQYF. CDR3 nucleotides: TGTGCCAGCAGCTTAGGGGGTCCCTCCTACGAGCAGTACTTC.

The V gene is TRBV29-1, the J gene TRBJ2-7; D not certain. The germline gives CDR1 SQVTM, CDR2 ANQGSEA. The CDR3 runs to 11 residues. V was shortened by 8 bases and J by 4 bases, with 12 bases between the two germline ends. The CDR3 protein is CSFQSSYEQYF. DNA for the CDR3: TGCAGCTTCCAATCGTCGTACGAGCAGTACTTC.

This clonotype appeared a few times. The chain recombines TRBV24-1 with TRBJ2-2; TRBD1 matches at 8 bases. V was clipped by 0 bases and J by 2 bases; unmatched bases: 1. The length of the CDR3 is 16 residues. Germline values: CDR1 KGHDR, CDR2 SFDVKD. CDR3 nucleotides: TGTGCCACCAGTGATTTGACAGGGGGTAACACCGGGGAGCTGTTTTTT. Translation: CATSDLTGGNTGELFF.

This clonotype was recorded at least ten times. The V call is TRBV5-1, the J call TRBJ2-5; 7 nucleotides agree with TRBD2. V shed 1 base and J 3 bases; nucleotides not matched to a gene: 6. The germline V gene encodes CDR1 SGHRS and CDR2 YFSETQ. The CDR3 totals 15 residues. Here the CDR3 DNA reads TGCGCCAGCAGCTTGAGGTACCTAGCGGAAGAGACCCAGTACTTC. This sequence encodes CASSLRYLAEETQYF.

The J gene is TRBJ2-7, the V gene TRBV29-1; 7 nucleotides agree with TRBD2. V shed 0 bases and J 2 bases; nucleotides not matched to a gene: 7. Germline V CDR1 and CDR2: SQVTM, ANQGSEA. This CDR3 has 15 residues. CDR3 sequence (DNA): TGCAGCGTTGAAGATCGGGCAGGGAGGGCCTACGAGCAGTACTTC. Translating gives CSVEDRAGRAYEQYF.

This chain links TRBV5-6 with TRBJ2-5, with D tentatively TRBD1 or TRBD2 (5 bases each). The V end was cut by 0 bases, the J end by 11 bases, with 11 bases between. Germline CDR1 and CDR2: SGHDT and YYEEEE. The CDR3 has 12 amino acids. The CDR3 nucleotides read TGTGCCAGCAGCTTGGTCGGGGCGACTCAGTACTTC. Amino acid sequence: CASSLVGATQYF.

This clonotype appeared a few times. The V call is TRBV6-4, the J call TRBJ2-1; TRBD2 aligns across 10 bases. The CDR3 contains 14 residues. Unmatched junction bases numbered 4, after V lost 3 bases and J lost 8 bases. Per germline, CDR1 MRHNA and CDR2 SNTAGT. The CDR3 is CASSELAGIDEQFF. CDR3 coding DNA: TGTGCCAGCAGTGAACTAGCGGGAATCGATGAGCAGTTCTTC.

This clonotype appeared a few times. V gene TRBV20-1 combines with J gene TRBJ2-1; 8 nucleotides agree with TRBD2. The length of the CDR3 is 13 residues. The germline CDR1 and CDR2 sequences are DFQATT and SNEGSKA (reference sequence). This CDR3 is CSPSGLVYNEQFF. The CDR3 nucleotides are TGCAGCCCATCGGGACTAGTATACAATGAGCAGTTCTTC.

The chain has TRBV5-1 and TRBJ1-1; 8 bases align to TRBD1. The CDR3 runs 14 residues. The germline CDR1 and CDR2 sequences are SGHRS and YFSETQ. V was pared by 4 bases and J by 1 base, with 3 bases of the junction left unmatched. DNA for the CDR3: TGCGCCAGCAGCGAGACAGGGGCGAACACTGAAGCTTTCTTT. It encodes CASSETGANTEAFF.

The genes are TRBV7-9 and TRBJ1-1, with 9 bases lining up with TRBD1. Germline CDR1 is SEHNR and CDR2 is FQNEAQ (reference sequence). The J segment lost 10 bases and the V segment lost 6 bases, leaving 9 bases of the junction unmatched. The CDR3 totals 13 residues. The CDR3 reads CASRSGTGRGAFF. The DNA of the CDR3 is TGTGCCAGCAGGTCCGGGACAGGGAGGGGAGCTTTCTTT.

This sequence joins TRBV6-4 and TRBJ2-3, with D maybe TRBD2 (5 bases). Germline loops: CDR1 MRHNA, CDR2 SNTAGT. Deletions cut 7 bases from V and 0 bases from J, with 11 bases between. CDR3 length: 14 residues. CDR3 bases: TGTGCCAGCAAAAGCGGACCTAGCACAGATACGCAGTATTTT. Amino acid sequence: CASKSGPSTDTQYF.

The chain employs TRBV16 and TRBJ1-1, with a tentative D call TRBD1 (6 bases). V was clipped by 2 bases and J by 2 bases, with 9 bases between them. The CDR3 has 14 amino acids. The germline V gene encodes CDR1 KGHSY and CDR2 FQNENV. The CDR3 loop is CASSQRGANTEAFF. The CDR3, as DNA: TGTGCCAGCAGCCAACGGGGGGCTAACACTGAAGCTTTCTTT.

Only a few counts were recorded for this clonotype. V and J are TRBV5-1 and TRBJ1-4; a weak D match, TRBD1 (5 bases). V lost 5 bases and J lost 0, with 11 bases in between. The CDR3 runs 15 residues. In germline, CDR1 is SGHRS, CDR2 YFSETQ. This CDR3 is CASRSGTATNEKLFF. The DNA of the CDR3 is TGCGCCAGCAGGAGTGGGACTGCAACTAATGAAAAACTGTTTTTT.

V and J are TRBV7-8 and TRBJ2-5; 9 nucleotides line up with TRBD1. CDR1 SGHVS and CDR2 FQNEAQ come from the germline V gene. The CDR3 totals 14 residues. The V segment lost 6 bases and the J segment 5 bases; nucleotides outside the gene matches: 7. The CDR3, as DNA: TGTGCCAGCAGGCACAGGGGGCGCGTGGAGACCCAGTACTTC. This codes for CASRHRGRVETQYF. Variable domain in full (rest from reference TRBV7-8 and TRBJ2-5): GAGVSQSPRYKVAKRGQDVALRCDPISGHVSLFWYQQALGQGPEFLTYFQNEAQLDKSGLPSDRFFAERPEGSVSTLKIQRTQQEDSAVYLCASRHRGRVETQYFGPGTRLLVL.

In its sample, this clonotype was seen a few times. This sequence joins TRBV5-1 and TRBJ2-7; tentatively, D is TRBD1 (6 bases). With 4 bases removed from V and 1 base from J, the gap between germline ends came to 15 bases. CDR1 is SGHRS and CDR2 is YFSETQ in the germline V gene. There are 15 residues in the CDR3. The CDR3 region is CASSQGQGISYEQYF. The CDR3 DNA reads TGCGCCAGCAGCCAGGGGCAGGGGATTTCCTACGAGCAGTACTTC.

This sequence joins TRBV5-1 and TRBJ2-1; D might be TRBD1 or TRBD2, each matching 5 bases. The CDR3 has 18 amino acids. Trimming left V 0 bases short and J 5 bases short, with 21 bases between. Germline CDR1 reads SGHRS; CDR2 reads YFSETQ. The CDR3 DNA is TGCGCCAGCAGCTTGGGAGGGACCTTGAATTATGGACACAATGAGCAGTTCTTC. Translated, it gives CASSLGGTLNYGHNEQFF.

This clonotype was picked up a small number of times. The chain couples TRBV20-1 to TRBJ2-2; D uncertain. Germline assignment: CDR1 DFQATT and CDR2 SNEGSKA (reference sequence). This CDR3 region has 13 residues. V lost 4 bases to trimming and J lost 0 bases, with 6 bases between them. Written as DNA, the CDR3 is TGCAGTGCTATCACTACGAACACCGGGGAGCTGTTTTTT. Translated: CSAITTNTGELFF.

CDR3 DNA sequence: TGCGCCAGCAGCTTGGAAGTAGCTCCACCCACAGATACGCAGTATTTT. Protein: CASSLEVAPPTDTQYF. The genes are TRBV5-1 and TRBJ2-3; D gene unclear. V lost 0 bases and J lost 2, with 13 bases in between. Germline V gene lookup returns CDR1 SGHRS and CDR2 YFSETQ. This CDR3 has 16 amino acids.

The CDR3 spells CATRTGDRQETQYF. CDR3 sequence (DNA): TGTGCCACCCGGACAGGGGATCGCCAAGAGACCCAGTACTTC. This rearrangement joins TRBV6-2 or TRBV6-3 to TRBJ2-5; 9 nucleotides line up with TRBD1. CDR1 MNHEY and CDR2 SVGEGT come from the germline V gene. This CDR3 spans 14 amino acids. Trimming removed 10 bases from V and 1 base from J; junction bases left unmatched: 7.

The V call is TRBV6-6, the J call TRBJ2-7; no clear D gene. The germline V gene has CDR1 MNHNY and CDR2 SVGAGI (reference sequence). V lost 6 bases to trimming and J lost 3 bases, with 9 bases between them. The CDR3 contains 12 residues. CDR3 coding DNA: TGTGCCAGCAGAGCACAGTTCTACGAGCAGTACTTC. Translation gives CASRAQFYEQYF.

The J gene is TRBJ2-1, the V gene TRBV24-1; a possible D gene is TRBD1 (7 bases). This CDR3 contains 14 residues. The germline V and J ends were trimmed by 9 bases and 7 bases, with 18 bases remaining between them. Per the germline V gene, CDR1 is KGHDR and CDR2 is SFDVKD. In nucleotides, the CDR3 is TGTGCCACCTCGGAGGGGGCATGGGTTAATGAGCAGTTCTTC. It is translated as CATSEGAWVNEQFF.